Listed below are T cell receptor beta chains from one sample, sequenced in a study of blood T cell repertoires in COVID-19. Sequenced by immunoSEQ multiplex PCR; TCRdb stores in-frame clones only, minus some. This table has about 81,000 clones, about 86% appearing once. The sequencing input was peripheral blood. The receptors shown here come from a woman of 80 years or more with acute or convalescent COVID-19. CDR3s include the opening cysteine and the closing phenylalanine or tryptophan. Each record gives: V gene, J gene, clone size, CDR3 length, CDR3 protein. Size is omitted from some rows. Given values are once, few, many or a class for expanded clones.

v_call: TRBV29-1; j_call: TRBJ2-6; clone_size: once; cdr3_length: 14; cdr3_aa: CSVTGTFGANVLTF
v_call: TRBV7-2; j_call: TRBJ2-3; clone_size: .; cdr3_length: 16; cdr3_aa: CASSLIGGASTDTQYF
v_call: TRBV7-9; j_call: TRBJ1-2; clone_size: .; cdr3_length: 14; cdr3_aa: CASSLAPWAYGYTF
v_call: TRBV19; j_call: TRBJ2-3; clone_size: .; cdr3_length: 14; cdr3_aa: CASKDRGSTDTQYF
v_call: TRBV30; j_call: TRBJ1-2; clone_size: .; cdr3_length: 12; cdr3_aa: CASDSGKYGYTF
v_call: TRBV10-2; j_call: TRBJ2-7; clone_size: .; cdr3_length: 13; cdr3_aa: CASSPDRVHEQYF
v_call: TRBV23-1; j_call: TRBJ2-7; clone_size: .; cdr3_length: 16; cdr3_aa: CASSPDNRDSSYEQYF
v_call: TRBV2; j_call: TRBJ1-4; clone_size: .; cdr3_length: 14; cdr3_aa: CASSEVGPGEKLFF
v_call: TRBV7-9; j_call: TRBJ2-5; clone_size: .; cdr3_length: 13; cdr3_aa: CASRQPPSAAQYF
v_call: TRBV18; j_call: TRBJ1-2; clone_size: .; cdr3_length: 13; cdr3_aa: CASSPGQGVGYTF
v_call: TRBV2; j_call: TRBJ2-2; clone_size: .; cdr3_length: 14; cdr3_aa: CASSDRGNTGELFF
v_call: TRBV29-1; j_call: TRBJ1-2; clone_size: .; cdr3_length: 13; cdr3_aa: CSGGTGEDYGYTF
v_call: TRBV27; j_call: TRBJ2-2; clone_size: .; cdr3_length: 17; cdr3_aa: CASSLRGGGSLTGELFF
v_call: TRBV7-2; j_call: TRBJ2-3; clone_size: .; cdr3_length: 17; cdr3_aa: CASSLRTSVLHTDTQYF
v_call: TRBV7-2; j_call: TRBJ1-6; clone_size: few; cdr3_length: 16; cdr3_aa: CASSRDSSSYNSPLHF
v_call: TRBV9; j_call: TRBJ2-3; clone_size: .; cdr3_length: 15; cdr3_aa: CASSVGTSPTDTQYF
v_call: TRBV9; j_call: TRBJ1-1; clone_size: .; cdr3_length: 15; cdr3_aa: CASSSLGRVGTEAFF
v_call: TRBV2; j_call: TRBJ2-5; clone_size: .; cdr3_length: 13; cdr3_aa: CASSEGSWETQYF
v_call: TRBV13; j_call: TRBJ2-5; clone_size: once; cdr3_length: 14; cdr3_aa: CASSLRSGVETQYF
v_call: TRBV11-2; j_call: TRBJ1-5; clone_size: .; cdr3_length: 15; cdr3_aa: CASSWTGGGNQPQHF
v_call: TRBV7-9; j_call: TRBJ1-6; clone_size: .; cdr3_length: 14; cdr3_aa: CASSSEAYNSPLHF
v_call: TRBV2; j_call: TRBJ1-4; clone_size: .; cdr3_length: 13; cdr3_aa: CASGGDRESYQHF
v_call: TRBV6-5; j_call: TRBJ1-6; clone_size: .; cdr3_length: 13; cdr3_aa: CASLRQGNSPLHF
v_call: TRBV7-2; j_call: TRBJ1-2; clone_size: .; cdr3_length: 15; cdr3_aa: CASSLAPSRGWGYTF
v_call: TRBV9; j_call: TRBJ2-2; clone_size: few; cdr3_length: 13; cdr3_aa: CASSVVGAGELFF
v_call: TRBV3-1/TRBV3-2; j_call: TRBJ2-5; clone_size: .; cdr3_length: 16; cdr3_aa: CASIARTDRARETQYF
v_call: TRBV19; j_call: TRBJ2-7; clone_size: .; cdr3_length: 15; cdr3_aa: CASSSRGTGTYEQYF
v_call: TRBV5-1; j_call: TRBJ2-5; clone_size: .; cdr3_length: 15; cdr3_aa: CASSLGGSGLETQYF
v_call: TRBV23-1; j_call: TRBJ2-7; clone_size: .; cdr3_length: 15; cdr3_aa: CASSQQPGQPYEQYF
v_call: TRBV18; j_call: TRBJ1-3; clone_size: .; cdr3_length: 16; cdr3_aa: CASSPTGFGSGNTIYF